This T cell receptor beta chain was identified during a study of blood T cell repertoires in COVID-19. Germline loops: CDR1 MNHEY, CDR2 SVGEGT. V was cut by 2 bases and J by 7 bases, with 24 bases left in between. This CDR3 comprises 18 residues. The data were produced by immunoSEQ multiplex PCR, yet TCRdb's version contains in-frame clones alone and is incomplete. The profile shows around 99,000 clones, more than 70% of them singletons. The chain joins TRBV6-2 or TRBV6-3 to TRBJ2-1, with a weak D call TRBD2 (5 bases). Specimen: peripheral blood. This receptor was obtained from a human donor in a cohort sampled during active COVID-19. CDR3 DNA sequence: TGTGCCAGCAGTTACCAGGTGAGCGGATACGCCTTGAGGAATGAGCAGTTCTTC. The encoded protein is CASSYQVSGYALRNEQFF.